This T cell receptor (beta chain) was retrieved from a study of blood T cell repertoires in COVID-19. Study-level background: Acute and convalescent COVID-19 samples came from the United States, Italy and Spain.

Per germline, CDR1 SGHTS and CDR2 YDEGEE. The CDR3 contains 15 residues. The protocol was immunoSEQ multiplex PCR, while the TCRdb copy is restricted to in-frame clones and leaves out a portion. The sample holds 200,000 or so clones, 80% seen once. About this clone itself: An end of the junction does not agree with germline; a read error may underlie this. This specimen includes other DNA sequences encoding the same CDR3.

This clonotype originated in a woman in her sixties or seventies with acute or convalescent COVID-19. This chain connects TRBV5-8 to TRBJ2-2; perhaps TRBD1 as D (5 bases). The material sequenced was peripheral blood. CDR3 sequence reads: CASSSLGAPNRELFF. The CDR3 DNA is TGCGCCAGCAGCTCCCTTGGGGCCCCCAACCGGGAGCTGTTTTTT.